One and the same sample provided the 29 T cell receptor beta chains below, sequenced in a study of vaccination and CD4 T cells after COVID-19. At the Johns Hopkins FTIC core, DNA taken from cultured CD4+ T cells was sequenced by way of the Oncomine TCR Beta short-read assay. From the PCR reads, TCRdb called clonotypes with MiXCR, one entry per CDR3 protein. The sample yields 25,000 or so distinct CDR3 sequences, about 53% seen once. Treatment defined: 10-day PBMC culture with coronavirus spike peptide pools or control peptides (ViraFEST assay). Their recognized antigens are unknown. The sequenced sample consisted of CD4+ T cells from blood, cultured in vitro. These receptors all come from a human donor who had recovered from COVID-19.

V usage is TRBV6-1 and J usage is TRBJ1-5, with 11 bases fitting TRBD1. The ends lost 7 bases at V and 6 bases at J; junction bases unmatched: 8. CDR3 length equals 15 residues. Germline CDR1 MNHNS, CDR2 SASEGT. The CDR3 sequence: CASTPGQGVGQPQHF. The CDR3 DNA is TGTGCCAGCACCCCGGGACAGGGGGTAGGTCAGCCCCAGCATTTT.

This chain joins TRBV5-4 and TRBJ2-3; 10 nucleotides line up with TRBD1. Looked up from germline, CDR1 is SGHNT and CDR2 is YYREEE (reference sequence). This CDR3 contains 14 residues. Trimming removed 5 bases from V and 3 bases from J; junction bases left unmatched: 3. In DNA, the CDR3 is TGTGCCAGCAGGGTGGGACAGGGGACAGATACGCAGTATTTT. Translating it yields CASRVGQGTDTQYF.

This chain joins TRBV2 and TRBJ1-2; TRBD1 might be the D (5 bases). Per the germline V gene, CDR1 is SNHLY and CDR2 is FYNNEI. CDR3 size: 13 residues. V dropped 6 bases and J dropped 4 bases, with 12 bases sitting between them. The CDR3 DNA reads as TGTGCCAGCAGCCCACAGGCCCTCTATGGCTACACCTTC. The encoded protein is CASSPQALYGYTF.

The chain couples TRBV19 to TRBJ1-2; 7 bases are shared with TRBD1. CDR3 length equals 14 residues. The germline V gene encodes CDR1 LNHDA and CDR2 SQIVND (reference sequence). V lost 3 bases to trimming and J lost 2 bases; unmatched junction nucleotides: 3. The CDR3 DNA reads TGTGCCAGTAGTATTTGGGACAGAAACTATGGCTACACCTTC. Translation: CASSIWDRNYGYTF.

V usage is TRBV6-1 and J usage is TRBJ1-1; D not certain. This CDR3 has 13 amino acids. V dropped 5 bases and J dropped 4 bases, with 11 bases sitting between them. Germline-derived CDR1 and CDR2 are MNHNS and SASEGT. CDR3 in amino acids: CASSPDPGTEAFF. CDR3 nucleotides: TGTGCCAGCAGTCCCGACCCGGGCACTGAAGCTTTCTTT.

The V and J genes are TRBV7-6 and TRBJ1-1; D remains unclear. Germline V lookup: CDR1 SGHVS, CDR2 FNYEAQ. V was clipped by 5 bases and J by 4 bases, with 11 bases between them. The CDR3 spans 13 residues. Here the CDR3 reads CASSPGWSTEAFF. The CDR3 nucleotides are TGTGCCAGCAGCCCCGGCTGGAGCACTGAAGCTTTCTTT.

The CDR3 is CASSGQGAVTDTQYF. The DNA of the CDR3 is TGTGCCAGCAGTGGACAGGGGGCAGTCACAGATACGCAGTATTTT. The chain combines TRBV28 with TRBJ2-3; 11 nucleotides align to TRBD1. Per the germline V gene, CDR1 is MDHEN and CDR2 is SYDVKM. J lost 2 bases, V lost 5 bases, and 3 bases had no gene match. This CDR3 spans 15 amino acids.

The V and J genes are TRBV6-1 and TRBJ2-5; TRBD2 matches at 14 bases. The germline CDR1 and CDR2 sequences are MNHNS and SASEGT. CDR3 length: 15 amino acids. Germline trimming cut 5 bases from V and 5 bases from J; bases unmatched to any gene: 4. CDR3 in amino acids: CASSLTSGGVETQYF. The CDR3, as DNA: TGTGCCAGCAGTCTGACTAGCGGGGGGGTCGAGACCCAGTACTTC.

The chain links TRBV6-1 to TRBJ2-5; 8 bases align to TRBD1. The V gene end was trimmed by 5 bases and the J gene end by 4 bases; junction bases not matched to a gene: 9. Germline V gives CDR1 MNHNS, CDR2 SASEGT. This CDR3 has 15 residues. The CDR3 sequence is CASSPTGGAPETQYF. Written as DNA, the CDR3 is TGTGCCAGCAGTCCTACAGGGGGAGCTCCAGAGACCCAGTACTTC.

The CDR3 spells CASRRNPQLDTQYF. The CDR3 DNA reads as TGTGCCAGCAGGCGCAATCCTCAATTAGATACGCAGTATTTT. V usage is TRBV7-2 and J usage is TRBJ2-3; no definite D call. CDR1 and CDR2 (germline): SGHTA, FQGNSA. This CDR3 is 14 amino acids long. V was cut by 6 bases and J by 5 bases, with 15 bases left in between.

The CDR3 loop reads CASSKLDALGEQFF. CDR3 coding DNA: TGTGCCAGCAGCAAGCTTGACGCCCTAGGAGAGCAGTTCTTC. The rearrangement uses TRBV28 and TRBJ2-1; D is unclear. V was trimmed by 6 bases and J by 10 bases, leaving 19 bases between them. The V gene's germline CDR1 is MDHEN and CDR2 SYDVKM. The CDR3 length is 14 residues.

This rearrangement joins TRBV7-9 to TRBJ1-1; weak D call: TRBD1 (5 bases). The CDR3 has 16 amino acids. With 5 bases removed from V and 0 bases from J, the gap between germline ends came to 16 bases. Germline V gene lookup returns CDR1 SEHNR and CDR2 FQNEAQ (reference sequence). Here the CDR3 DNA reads TGTGCCAGCAGCCCCCTCCGGGGACGGATGAACACTGAAGCTTTCTTT. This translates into CASSPLRGRMNTEAFF.

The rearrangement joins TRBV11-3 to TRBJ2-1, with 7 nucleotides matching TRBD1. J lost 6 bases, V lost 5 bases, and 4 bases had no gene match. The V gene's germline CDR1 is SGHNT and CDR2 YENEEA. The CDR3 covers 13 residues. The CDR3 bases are TGTGCCAGCAGCAAGCAGGGGGTCAATGAGCAGTTCTTC. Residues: CASSKQGVNEQFF. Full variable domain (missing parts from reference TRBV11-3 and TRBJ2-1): EAGVVQSPRYKIIEKKQPVAFWCNPISGHNTLYWYLQNLGQGPELLIRYENEEAVDDSQLPKDRFSAERLKGVDSTLKIQPAELGDSAVYLCASSKQGVNEQFFGPGTRLTVL.

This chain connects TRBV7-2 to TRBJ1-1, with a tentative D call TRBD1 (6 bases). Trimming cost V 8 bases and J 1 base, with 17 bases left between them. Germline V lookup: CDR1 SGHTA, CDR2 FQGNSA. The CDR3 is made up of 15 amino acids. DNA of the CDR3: TGTGCCAGCCTCCAGGGGTTCCTGGGGAACACTGAAGCTTTCTTT. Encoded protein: CASLQGFLGNTEAFF.

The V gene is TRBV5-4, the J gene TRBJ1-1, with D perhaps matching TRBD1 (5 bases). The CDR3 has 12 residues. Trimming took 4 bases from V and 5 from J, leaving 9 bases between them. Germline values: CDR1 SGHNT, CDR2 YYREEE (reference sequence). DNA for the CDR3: TGTGCCAGCAGCCGGGACGGTACTGAAGCTTTCTTT. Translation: CASSRDGTEAFF. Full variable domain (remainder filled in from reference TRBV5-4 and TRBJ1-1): ETGVTQSPTHLIKTRGQQVTLRCSSQSGHNTVSWYQQALGQGPQFIFQYYREEENGRGNFPPRFSGLQFPNYSSELNVNALELDDSALYLCASSRDGTEAFFGQGTRLTVV.

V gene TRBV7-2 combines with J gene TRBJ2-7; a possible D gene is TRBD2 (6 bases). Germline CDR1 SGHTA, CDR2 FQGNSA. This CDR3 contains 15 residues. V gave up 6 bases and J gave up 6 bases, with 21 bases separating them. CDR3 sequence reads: CASSPGGVPLSEQYF. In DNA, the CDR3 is TGTGCCAGCAGTCCTGGAGGGGTCCCACTGTCCGAGCAGTACTTC.

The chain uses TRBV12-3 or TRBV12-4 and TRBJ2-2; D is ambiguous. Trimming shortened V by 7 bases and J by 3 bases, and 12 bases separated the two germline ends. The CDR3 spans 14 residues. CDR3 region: CASKLGWDTGELFF. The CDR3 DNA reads TGTGCCAGCAAGCTGGGATGGGACACCGGGGAGCTGTTTTTT.

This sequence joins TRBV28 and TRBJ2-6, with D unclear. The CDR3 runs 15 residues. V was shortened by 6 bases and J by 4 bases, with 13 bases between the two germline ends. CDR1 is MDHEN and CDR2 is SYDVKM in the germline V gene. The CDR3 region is CASRPTNGGANVLTF. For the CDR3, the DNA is TGTGCCAGCAGACCCACAAACGGCGGGGCCAACGTCCTGACTTTC.

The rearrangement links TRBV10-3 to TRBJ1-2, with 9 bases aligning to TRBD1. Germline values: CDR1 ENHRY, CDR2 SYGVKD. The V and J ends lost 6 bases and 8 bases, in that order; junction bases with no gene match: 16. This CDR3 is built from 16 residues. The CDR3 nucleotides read TGTGCCATCAGAAGTAATACAGGGGGCGCGATCGGAGGCTACACCTTC. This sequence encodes CAIRSNTGGAIGGYTF.

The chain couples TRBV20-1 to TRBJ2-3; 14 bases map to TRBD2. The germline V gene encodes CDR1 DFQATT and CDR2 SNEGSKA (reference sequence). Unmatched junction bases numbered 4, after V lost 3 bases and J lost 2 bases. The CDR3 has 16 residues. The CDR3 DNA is TGCAGTGCTAGGACTAGCGGGAGGGTCCACACAGATACGCAGTATTTT. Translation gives CSARTSGRVHTDTQYF.

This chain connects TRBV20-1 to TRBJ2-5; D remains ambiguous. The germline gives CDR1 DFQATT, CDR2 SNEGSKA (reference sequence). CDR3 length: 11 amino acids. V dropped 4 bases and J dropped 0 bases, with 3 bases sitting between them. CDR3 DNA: TGCAGTGCTACGGACCAAGAGACCCAGTACTTC. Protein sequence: CSATDQETQYF.

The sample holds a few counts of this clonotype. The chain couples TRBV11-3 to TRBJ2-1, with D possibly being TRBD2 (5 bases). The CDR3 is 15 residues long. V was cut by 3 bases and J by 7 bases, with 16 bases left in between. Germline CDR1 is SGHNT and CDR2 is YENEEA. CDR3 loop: CASSLLVTGSNEQFF. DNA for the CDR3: TGTGCCAGCAGCTTGCTAGTGACGGGGAGTAATGAGCAGTTCTTC.

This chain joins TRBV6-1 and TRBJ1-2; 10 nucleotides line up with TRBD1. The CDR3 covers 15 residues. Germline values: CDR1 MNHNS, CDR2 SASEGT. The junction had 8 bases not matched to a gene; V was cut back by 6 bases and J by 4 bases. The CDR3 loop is CASRVGTGVLYGYTF. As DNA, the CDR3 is TGTGCCAGCAGGGTGGGGACAGGGGTCCTCTATGGCTACACCTTC.

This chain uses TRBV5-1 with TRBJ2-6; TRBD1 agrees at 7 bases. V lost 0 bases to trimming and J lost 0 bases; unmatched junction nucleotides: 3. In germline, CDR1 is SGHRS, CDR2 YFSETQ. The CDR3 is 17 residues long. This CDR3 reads CASSLVAGGSGANVLTF. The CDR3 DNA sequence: TGCGCCAGCAGCTTGGTGGCAGGGGGCTCTGGGGCCAACGTCCTGACTTTC. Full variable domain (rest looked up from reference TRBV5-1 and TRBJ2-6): KAGVTQTPRYLIKTRGQQVTLSCSPISGHRSVSWYQQTPGQGLQFLFEYFSETQRNKGNFPGRFSGRQFSNSRSEMNVSTLELGDSALYLCASSLVAGGSGANVLTFGAGSRLTVL.

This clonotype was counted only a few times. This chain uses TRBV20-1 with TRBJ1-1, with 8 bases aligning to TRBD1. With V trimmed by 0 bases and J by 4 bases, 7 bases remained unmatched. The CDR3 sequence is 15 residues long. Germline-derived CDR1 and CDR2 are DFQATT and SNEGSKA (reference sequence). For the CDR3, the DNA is TGCAGTGCTAGAGATCCCAGGGGGCCCGGCACTGAAGCTTTCTTT. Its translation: CSARDPRGPGTEAFF.

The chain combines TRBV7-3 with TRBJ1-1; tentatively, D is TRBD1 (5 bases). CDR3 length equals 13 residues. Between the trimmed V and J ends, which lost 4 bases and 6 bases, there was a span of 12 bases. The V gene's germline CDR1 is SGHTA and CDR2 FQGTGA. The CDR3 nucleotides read TGTGCCAGCAGCTCGTCTCAGGGAGCTGAAGCTTTCTTT. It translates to CASSSSQGAEAFF.

CDR3 region: CASSMGLAGGQETQYF. In nucleotides, the CDR3 is TGTGCCAGTAGTATGGGTCTAGCGGGAGGCCAAGAGACCCAGTACTTC. The chain is built from TRBV19 and TRBJ2-5, with 11 bases aligning to TRBD2. The CDR3 totals 16 residues. Germline assignment: CDR1 LNHDA and CDR2 SQIVND (reference sequence). With V trimmed by 3 bases and J by 1 base, 4 bases remained unmatched.

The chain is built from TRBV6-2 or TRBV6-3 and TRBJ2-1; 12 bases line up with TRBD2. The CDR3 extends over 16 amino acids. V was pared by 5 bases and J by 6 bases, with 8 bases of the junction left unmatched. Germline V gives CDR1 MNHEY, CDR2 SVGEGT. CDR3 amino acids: CASSTFQGLAGNEQFF. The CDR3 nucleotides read TGTGCCAGCAGTACCTTCCAGGGACTAGCGGGCAATGAGCAGTTCTTC.

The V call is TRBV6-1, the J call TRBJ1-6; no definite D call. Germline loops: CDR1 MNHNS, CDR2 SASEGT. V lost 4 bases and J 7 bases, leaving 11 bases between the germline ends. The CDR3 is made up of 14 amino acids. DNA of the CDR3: TGTGCCAGCAGTGTAAGGGTAAAGAATTCACCCCTCCACTTT. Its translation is CASSVRVKNSPLHF.